This TCR beta chain was recorded in a study of blood T cells in healthy people across ages. The sample holds many counts of this clonotype. Sample-barcoded 5' priming and a J-beta primer mix drove a second PCR of 7 to 11 cycles. Via MiXCR, TCRdb re-called the 5' RACE reads, giving one row per CDR3 protein. The sample carries roughly 1,800,000 distinct CDR3 sequences, less than 50% recorded once. Sequenced: blood. The receptor was isolated from a woman aged 40 to 50 in good health.

The CDR3 bases are TGCAGCGTTGAAGTGGGGTACGAGCAGTACTTC. Translation gives CSVEVGYEQYF. This rearrangement joins TRBV29-1 to TRBJ2-7; D remains unclear. This CDR3 region has 11 residues. CDR1 and CDR2 (germline): SQVTM, ANQGSEA. Trimming pared 1 base from V and 4 bases from J, leaving 5 bases between.